The rows below give T cell receptor beta chains drawn from one sample of a study of blood T cell repertoires in COVID-19. The repertoire was sequenced with immunoSEQ multiplex PCR; TCRdb's copy has only in-frame clones and lacks some. The sample lists roughly 99,000 clones, over 70% occurring once. Sequencing input: peripheral blood. These receptors came from a woman of 80 years or more with acute or convalescent COVID-19. The CDR3 runs from the conserved cysteine through the conserved F or W. D genes are given only for firm matches. Some rows have no size entry. The others give once, few or many, or a class for an expanded clone.

- | - | TRBJ1-6 | TRBV19 | CASSTGVGDSPLHF | TGTGCCAGTAGTACCGGGGTCGGCGATTCACCCCTCCACTTT
TRBD1 | once | TRBJ2-7 | TRBV5-4 | CASRYSTGRDEQYF | TGTGCCAGCAGATATTCGACAGGGCGCGACGAGCAGTACTTC
TRBD2 | - | TRBJ2-1 | TRBV19 | CASSPGLAGGSSYNEQFF | TGTGCCAGTAGTCCAGGACTAGCGGGGGGGTCCAGCTACAATGAGCAGTTCTTC
TRBD1 | - | TRBJ2-1 | TRBV2 | CASSEDRGEQFF | TGTGCCAGCAGTGAAGACAGGGGTGAGCAGTTCTTC
TRBD2 | once | TRBJ2-2 | TRBV3-1/TRBV3-2 | CASSQFGGGATGELFF | TGTGCCAGCAGCCAATTCGGCGGGGGGGCCACCGGGGAGCTGTTTTTT
TRBD1 | once | TRBJ2-5 | TRBV4-3 | CASSQGQGGETQYF | TGCGCCAGCAGCCAAGGACAGGGGGGAGAGACCCAGTACTTC
TRBD1 | - | TRBJ1-2 | TRBV2 | CASSRGSYGYTF | TGTGCCAGCTCCAGGGGGTCCTATGGCTACACCTTC
- | - | TRBJ1-6 | TRBV6-5 | CASRAGDLYNSPLHF | TGTGCCAGCAGGGCCGGAGATCTCTATAATTCACCCCTCCACTTT
- | once | TRBJ1-4 | TRBV6-5 | CASSQLNEKLFF | TGTGCCAGCAGCCAACTTAATGAAAAACTGTTTTTT
- | - | TRBJ2-1 | TRBV5-4 | CASSLARANEQFF | TGTGCCAGCAGCTTGGCCAGGGCCAATGAGCAGTTCTTC
- | - | TRBJ1-1 | TRBV15 | CATSRVYASEAFF | TGTGCCACCAGCAGAGTGTACGCCAGTGAAGCTTTCTTT
- | once | TRBJ2-1 | TRBV23-1 | CASSQGLDREGNEQFF | TGCGCCAGCAGTCAAGGGTTGGACAGGGAGGGGAATGAGCAGTTCTTC
- | - | TRBJ1-2 | TRBV4-3 | CASSQDWTSLYDGYTF | TGCGCCAGCAGCCAAGATTGGACTTCGCTGTACGATGGCTACACCTTC
TRBD1 | - | TRBJ1-5 | TRBV18 | CASTSSSLILPGQGSF | TGTGCCAGCACGTCCTCTTCTCTTATTCTTCCGGGACAGGGGAGTTTT
- | - | TRBJ1-4 | TRBV30 | CAWSPGTGDEKLFF | TGTGCTTGGAGTCCCGGGACTGGCGATGAAAAACTGTTTTTT
TRBD2 | - | TRBJ2-3 | TRBV10-3 | CAISATSGGTSTDTQYF | TGTGCCATCAGTGCTACTAGCGGGGGAACGAGCACAGATACGCAGTATTTT
- | - | TRBJ1-6 | TRBV7-2 | CASTSSRGGGSPLHF | TGTGCCAGCACCTCTAGCCGAGGGGGGGGTTCACCCCTCCACTTT
- | few | TRBJ1-2 | TRBV4-2 | CASSQDFQQALSYTF | TGTGCCAGCAGCCAAGATTTTCAACAGGCTTTGAGCTACACCTTC
- | - | TRBJ1-2 | TRBV4-2 | CASSQDLSEIYGYTF | TGTGCCAGCAGCCAAGATTTATCAGAAATCTATGGCTACACCTTC
- | once | TRBJ2-2 | TRBV5-4 | CASSLDKNTGELFF | TGTGCCAGCAGCTTGGACAAGAACACCGGGGAGCTGTTTTTT
- | - | TRBJ2-5 | TRBV3-1/TRBV3-2 | CASSRESGMETQYF | TGTGCCAGCAGTCGGGAATCGGGGATGGAGACCCAGTACTTC
- | - | TRBJ1-4 | TRBV2 | CASSAGAANEKLFF | TGTGCCAGCAGTGCAGGGGCAGCTAATGAAAAACTGTTTTTT
TRBD1 | once | TRBJ1-2 | TRBV19 | CASSFRGPQRYTF | TGTGCCAGTAGTTTCAGGGGGCCCCAGCGCTACACCTTC
- | - | TRBJ2-1 | TRBV7-9 | CASSLVGGNEQFF | TGTGCCAGCAGCTTAGTAGGGGGAAATGAGCAGTTCTTC
- | many | TRBJ1-5 | TRBV28 | CASSPPTGGNQPQHF | TGTGCCAGCAGTCCCCCGACAGGCGGGAATCAGCCCCAGCATTTT
TRBD1 | - | TRBJ1-1 | TRBV11-2 | CASSLVAGGDEAFF | TGTGCCAGCAGCTTAGTAGCAGGGGGCGATGAAGCTTTCTTT
- | - | TRBJ1-2 | TRBV2 | CASSERARSADGYTF | TGTGCCAGCAGTGAACGCGCCAGGTCCGCCGATGGCTACACCTTC
- | - | TRBJ1-1 | TRBV28 | CASSLHPGAPGGNTEAFF | TGTGCCAGCAGTTTACATCCAGGGGCCCCGGGGGGAAACACTGAAGCTTTCTTT
- | - | TRBJ2-5 | TRBV6-5 | CASRGRFWGEETQYF | TGTGCCAGCAGGGGGAGGTTTTGGGGGGAAGAGACCCAGTACTTC
- | - | TRBJ2-1 | TRBV11-2 | CASSFLGTYNEQFF | TGTGCCAGCAGCTTTCTAGGAACCTACAATGAGCAGTTCTTC
TRBD1 | - | TRBJ1-6 | TRBV6-4 | CASSDVDRVSPLHF | TGTGCCAGCAGTGACGTCGACAGGGTTTCACCCCTCCACTTT
- | - | TRBJ1-1 | TRBV28 | CASKVGGLNTEAFF | TGTGCCAGCAAAGTTGGGGGCCTGAACACTGAAGCTTTCTTT
- | few | TRBJ1-1 | TRBV11-2 | CASSSIGHFEAFF | TGTGCCAGCAGCTCAATAGGACACTTTGAAGCTTTCTTT
- | - | TRBJ2-2 | TRBV5-4 | CASSLRYTGELFF | TGTGCCAGCAGCTTGCGGTACACCGGGGAGCTGTTTTTT
- | - | TRBJ2-3 | TRBV4-1 | CASSRRDSSSTDTQYF | TGCGCCAGCAGCCGCCGGGACTCCTCTAGCACAGATACGCAGTATTTT
- | - | TRBJ1-4 | TRBV27 | CASSLGGLGEKLFF | TGTGCCAGCAGCTTAGGCGGTTTAGGCGAAAAACTGTTTTTT
TRBD2 | - | TRBJ2-1 | TRBV5-1 | CASSSEAGGHYNEQFF | TGCGCCAGCAGCTCGGAGGCGGGGGGCCATTACAATGAGCAGTTCTTC
- | once | TRBJ1-3 | TRBV15 | CATSTGNSGNTIYF | TGTGCCACCAGCACAGGGAACTCTGGAAACACCATATATTTT
- | - | TRBJ1-5 | TRBV28 | CASRYGGGGYSNQPQHF | TGTGCCAGCAGGTATGGTGGGGGGGGCTATAGCAATCAGCCCCAGCATTTT
TRBD1 | - | TRBJ1-5 | TRBV19 | CASSHYRGRSSQPQHF | TGTGCCAGTAGTCACTACAGGGGGCGATCCTCGCAGCCCCAGCATTTT
- | - | TRBJ1-2 | TRBV27 | CASSLQGSVGYTF | TGTGCCAGCAGTTTACAGGGGTCCGTTGGCTACACCTTC
TRBD1 | - | TRBJ1-5 | TRBV5-1 | CASSPMTGNSQPQHF | TGCGCCAGCAGCCCCATGACAGGGAACAGTCAGCCCCAGCATTTT
- | - | TRBJ2-3 | TRBV11-2 | CASSRGLGQRDTQYF | TGTGCCAGCAGCCGGGGACTGGGTCAGCGGGATACGCAGTATTTT
TRBD1 | - | TRBJ1-2 | TRBV5-4 | CASRLGQGARRDGYTF | TGTGCCAGCAGACTGGGACAGGGGGCACGGCGAGATGGCTACACCTTC
TRBD2 | - | TRBJ2-2 | TRBV7-6 | CASSLLAGQNTGELFF | TGTGCCAGCAGCTTATTAGCGGGTCAGAACACCGGGGAGCTGTTTTTT